These 12 T cell receptor beta chains originate from one sample sequenced in a study of control samples from healthy donors and cancer patients. Measured with immunoSEQ multiplex PCR; TCRdb has only the in-frame clones, and not every one. The table records approximately 40,000 clones, around 80% of them present only once. Sequencing was carried out using PBMCs. These receptors were collected from a woman aged 60 to 75 with lung cancer.

This clone was seen just once. V gene TRBV3-1 (or the pseudogene TRBV3-2) combines with J gene TRBJ2-1, with 14 bases that match TRBD2. Germline V gene sequence: CDR1 LGHDT, CDR2 YNNKEL (reference sequence). The CDR3 covers 16 residues. Unmatched junction bases numbered 6, after V lost 4 bases and J lost 7 bases. The CDR3 region has the DNA TGTGCCAGCAGCCTCCAGACTAGCGGGAGGGGGAATGAGCAGTTCTTC. It yields the protein CASSLQTSGRGNEQFF.

The gene calls are TRBV6-5 and TRBJ1-5, with D unclear. The V end lost 6 bases, the J end lost 9 bases, and 21 bases lay between the germline ends. CDR3 length equals 15 residues. Germline V gene lookup returns CDR1 MNHEY and CDR2 SVGAGI. This chain's CDR3 is CASSTGPSLDGPQHF. As DNA, the CDR3 is TGTGCCAGCAGCACCGGGCCAAGTCTTGATGGGCCCCAGCATTTT.

V gene TRBV29-1 combines with J gene TRBJ2-5; D possibly corresponds to TRBD1 (5 bases). There are 12 residues in the CDR3. Per germline, CDR1 SQVTM and CDR2 ANQGSEA. V was pared by 4 bases and J by 2 bases, with 8 bases between. CDR3 bases: TGCAGCGTTGGAAGACAGCAAGAGACCCAGTACTTC. As protein: CSVGRQQETQYF.

The rearrangement joins TRBV5-4 to TRBJ2-7, with TRBD2 matching 7 bases. Trimming took 3 bases from V and 0 from J; bases not matched to a gene: 18. Germline V gene sequence: CDR1 SGHNT, CDR2 YYREEE (reference sequence). This CDR3 is 19 amino acids long. The CDR3 region is CASSSAGGKGGSSSYEQYF. The CDR3 DNA reads TGTGCCAGCAGCTCGGCCGGGGGGAAGGGAGGGTCGAGCTCCTACGAGCAGTACTTC.

The chain has TRBV5-1 and TRBJ2-1; D not certain. The CDR3 is 13 amino acids. Trimming cost V 2 bases and J 5 bases, with 8 bases left between them. CDR1 SGHRS and CDR2 YFSETQ come from the germline V gene. CDR3 region: CASSLGVNNEQFF. CDR3 in DNA: TGCGCCAGCAGCTTAGGAGTTAACAATGAGCAGTTCTTC. Together with reference TRBV5-1 and TRBJ2-1, the CDR3 gives the full variable domain: KAGVTQTPRYLIKTRGQQVTLSCSPISGHRSVSWYQQTPGQGLQFLFEYFSETQRNKGNFPGRFSGRQFSNSRSEMNVSTLELGDSALYLCASSLGVNNEQFFGPGTRLTVL.

This clone occurred a few times. CDR3 sequence reads: CASSPAGHRNTGELFF. The CDR3 DNA is TGTGCCAGCAGCCCTGCGGGACACAGAAACACCGGGGAGCTGTTTTTT. This sequence joins TRBV11-3 and TRBJ2-2; D tentatively fits TRBD1 or TRBD2 (6 bases each). The V gene's germline CDR1 is SGHNT and CDR2 YENEEA. Between the trimmed V and J ends, which lost 5 bases and 2 bases, there was a span of 15 bases. CDR3 length: 16 amino acids.

This clone was seen a few times. The chain links TRBV10-2 to TRBJ1-2; 12 positions agree with TRBD1. With 11 bases clipped from V and 2 bases from J, the junction kept 3 bases outside the gene matches. The CDR3 sequence is 13 residues long. Germline V gene lookup returns CDR1 WSHSY and CDR2 SAAADI. The CDR3 sequence is CAGGQGANYGYTF. The DNA for the CDR3 is TGCGCCGGGGGACAGGGGGCAAACTATGGCTACACCTTC.

This chain links TRBV7-2 with TRBJ2-2; D ambiguous. Germline V gene data show CDR1 as SGHTA and CDR2 as FQGNSA. V was pared by 2 bases and J by 2 bases, with 12 bases between. This CDR3 has 16 amino acids. The CDR3 DNA follows: TGTGCCAGCAGCTTACTTAATATCGGAAACACCGGGGAGCTGTTTTTT. It yields the protein CASSLLNIGNTGELFF.

The chain employs TRBV14 and TRBJ1-1; D gene uncertain. V was pared by 4 bases and J by 1 base, with 10 bases between. Germline assignment: CDR1 SGHDN and CDR2 FVKESK. The CDR3 is made up of 14 amino acids. The CDR3 bases are TGTGCCAGCAGCCCAAGGGTTGGGAACACTGAAGCTTTCTTT. It specifies CASSPRVGNTEAFF.

The rearrangement joins TRBV3-1 (or the pseudogene TRBV3-2) to TRBJ2-2; D unclear. CDR1 and CDR2 from the germline V gene are LGHDT and YNNKEL (reference sequence). This CDR3 region has 14 residues. Trimming took off 0 bases at V and 4 bases at J, with 6 bases between the two ends. Here the CDR3 reads CASSQDRITGELFF. CDR3 DNA: TGTGCCAGCAGCCAAGATCGGATCACCGGGGAGCTGTTTTTT.

This clone has a handful of counts. The V and J genes are TRBV27 and TRBJ2-1; D unresolved. Germline V CDR1 and CDR2: MNHEY, SMNVEV (reference sequence). Between the trimmed V and J ends, which lost 3 bases and 7 bases, there was a span of 10 bases. The CDR3 sequence is 13 residues long. This CDR3 reads CASSFKGWNEQFF. In nucleotides, the CDR3 is TGTGCCAGCAGTTTCAAGGGTTGGAATGAGCAGTTCTTC.

The V and J genes are TRBV7-8 and TRBJ1-6; possible D gene TRBD1, 5 bases. Per germline, CDR1 SGHVS and CDR2 FQNEAQ. The CDR3 length is 14 residues. With 1 base removed from V and 10 bases from J, the gap between germline ends came to 11 bases. The CDR3 DNA is TGTGCCAGCAGCTTAGGAGGGGTACGGTCACCCCTCCACTTT. Its protein is CASSLGGVRSPLHF.